Listed here are 30 T cell receptor beta chains from one sample, sequenced in a study of control samples from healthy donors and cancer patients. Generated by immunoSEQ multiplex PCR, the TCRdb table keeps only in-frame clones and is missing some. The table for this sample gives approximately 190,000 clones. What was sequenced was blood. The receptors shown here come from a woman aged 25 to 39 in good health.

The V call is TRBV5-1, the J call TRBJ2-1; 7 nucleotides match TRBD2. Looked up from germline, CDR1 is SGHRS and CDR2 is YFSETQ. V was pared by 0 bases and J by 4 bases, with 7 bases of the junction left unmatched. CDR3 length: 16 residues. CDR3 sequence: CASSLAGGILYNEQFF. CDR3 in DNA: TGCGCCAGCAGCTTGGCGGGGGGTATATTATACAATGAGCAGTTCTTC. Combining the CDR3 with reference TRBV5-1 and TRBJ2-1 gives the whole variable domain KAGVTQTPRYLIKTRGQQVTLSCSPISGHRSVSWYQQTPGQGLQFLFEYFSETQRNKGNFPGRFSGRQFSNSRSEMNVSTLELGDSALYLCASSLAGGILYNEQFFGPGTRLTVL.

This chain links TRBV7-2 with TRBJ2-2; 10 positions match TRBD2. V shed 5 bases and J 7 bases; nucleotides not matched to a gene: 4. The germline CDR1 and CDR2 sequences are SGHTA and FQGNSA. This CDR3 spans 14 amino acids. The CDR3 nucleotides are TGTGCCAGCAGCAAACCTAGCGGGGGCGGGGAGCTGTTTTTT. It codes for CASSKPSGGGELFF.

The rearrangement uses TRBV27 and TRBJ2-1; D is ambiguous. CDR3 size: 13 residues. Germline V gene data show CDR1 as MNHEY and CDR2 as SMNVEV (reference sequence). Trimming shortened V by 5 bases and J by 7 bases, and 12 bases separated the two germline ends. The CDR3 region has the DNA TGTGCCAGCAGTCCCCTGCCTAGAAATGAGCAGTTCTTC. Protein: CASSPLPRNEQFF.

This chain links TRBV27 with TRBJ2-7; D is ambiguous. Germline-derived CDR1 and CDR2 are MNHEY and SMNVEV (reference sequence). V gave up 4 bases and J gave up 0 bases, with 10 bases separating them. The CDR3 spans 14 residues. Here the CDR3 DNA reads TGTGCCAGCAGTTCCCGAAAAGGCTCCTACGAGCAGTACTTC. This gives the protein CASSSRKGSYEQYF.

V is TRBV11-2 and J is TRBJ1-1, with D unclear. The CDR3 contains 12 residues. The V end was cut by 1 base, the J end by 8 bases, with 8 bases between. CDR1 and CDR2 (germline): SGHAT, FQNNGV. Here the CDR3 DNA reads TGTGCCAGCAGCTTAGTGGCGACCGAAGCTTTCTTT. As protein: CASSLVATEAFF.

The J gene is TRBJ1-1, the V gene TRBV3-1 (or the pseudogene TRBV3-2); D gene unclear. CDR3 length: 16 residues. V lost 4 bases to trimming and J lost 4 bases, with 19 bases between them. Germline assignment: CDR1 LGHDT and CDR2 YNNKEL (reference sequence). The CDR3 spells CASSPGAGGLGTEAFF. CDR3 in DNA: TGTGCCAGCAGCCCTGGCGCGGGAGGTCTGGGCACTGAAGCTTTCTTT.

The CDR3 reads CASSLSGTVSVKYEQYF. DNA of the CDR3: TGTGCCAGCAGCTTGTCGGGGACAGTCTCTGTCAAATACGAGCAGTACTTC. V usage is TRBV5-6 and J usage is TRBJ2-7; 7 positions match TRBD1. This CDR3 is 17 amino acids long. V gave up 1 base and J gave up 4 bases; unmatched junction bases: 14. The germline V gene encodes CDR1 SGHDT and CDR2 YYEEEE.

The chain couples TRBV28 to TRBJ2-6; maybe TRBD1 (6 bases). V lost 5 bases, J lost 0 bases, and 14 bases lay in between. From germline, CDR1 is MDHEN and CDR2 SYDVKM. The CDR3 length is 17 residues. CDR3 nucleotide sequence: TGTGCCAGCAGTCCACTACAGGGCAGCTCTGGGGCCAACGTCCTGACTTTC. Translating it yields CASSPLQGSSGANVLTF.

The chain joins TRBV6-5 to TRBJ2-1; 9 bases line up with TRBD1. This CDR3 has 14 residues. The V and J ends lost 6 bases and 4 bases, in that order; junction bases with no gene match: 4. Germline-derived CDR1 and CDR2 are MNHEY and SVGAGI. CDR3 protein: CASRGQGWYNEQFF. CDR3 nucleotides: TGTGCCAGCAGGGGACAGGGTTGGTACAATGAGCAGTTCTTC.

This chain uses TRBV19 with TRBJ2-5; 11 positions match TRBD2. Germline values: CDR1 LNHDA, CDR2 SQIVND (reference sequence). With 4 bases clipped from V and 2 bases from J, the junction kept 6 bases outside the gene matches. This CDR3 is 16 amino acids long. The CDR3 DNA reads TGTGCCAGTAGTACCACGACTAGCGGGACTCAAGAGACCCAGTACTTC. This sequence encodes CASSTTTSGTQETQYF.

V gene TRBV5-1 combines with J gene TRBJ2-7, with D maybe TRBD1 (6 bases). Trimming removed 7 bases at V and 5 bases at J, with 16 bases between. CDR1 and CDR2 from the germline V gene are SGHRS and YFSETQ. The CDR3 runs to 13 residues. The CDR3 region has the DNA TGCGCCAGCCGCCCCCAGGGGAGCCACGAGCAGTACTTC. It translates to CASRPQGSHEQYF.

The V call is TRBV7-2, the J call TRBJ1-2; D is unclear. The CDR3 runs 15 residues. Trimming left V 1 base short and J 0 bases short, with 9 bases between. Germline CDR1 and CDR2: SGHTA and FQGNSA. For the CDR3, the DNA is TGTGCCAGCAGCTTAGAACTAGGACCTAACTATGGCTACACCTTC. This sequence encodes CASSLELGPNYGYTF.

This chain uses TRBV28 with TRBJ1-3; no definite D call. This CDR3 is 17 amino acids long. The germline CDR1 and CDR2 sequences are MDHEN and SYDVKM. V was clipped by 7 bases and J by 0 bases, with 19 bases between them. The CDR3 sequence: CASTTRTDGLSGNTIYF. DNA of the CDR3: TGTGCCAGCACCACCCGTACTGACGGACTCTCTGGAAACACCATATATTTT.

Here the CDR3 reads CASGFRGHPPTDTQYF. CDR3 coding DNA: TGTGCTAGTGGTTTTAGGGGGCACCCCCCCACAGATACGCAGTATTTT. The gene calls are TRBV12-5 and TRBJ2-3; 7 bases are shared with TRBD1. V shed 3 bases, J shed 2 bases, and the junction held 8 bases outside the gene matches. This CDR3 has 16 residues. CDR1 and CDR2 (germline): LGHNT, FRNRAP.

V is TRBV4-1 and J is TRBJ1-1; TRBD1 might be the D (5 bases). Per germline, CDR1 MGHRA and CDR2 YSYEKL. The V gene lost 3 bases and the J gene lost 5 bases, with 13 bases spanning the gap. CDR3 size: 14 residues. In nucleotides, the CDR3 is TGCGCCAGCAGCCACCAGGGAGTTGGAACTGAAGCTTTCTTT. The encoded protein is CASSHQGVGTEAFF.

The chain carries TRBV6-4 and TRBJ1-1; 7 bases map to TRBD1. The CDR3 spans 13 residues. Germline CDR1 is MRHNA and CDR2 is SNTAGT. V trimming: 6 bases; J trimming: 1 base; junction bases outside the gene matches: 2. The CDR3 region is CASSRDRNTEAFF. The DNA of the CDR3 is TGTGCCAGCAGCCGGGACAGGAACACTGAAGCTTTCTTT.

The chain recombines TRBV29-1 with TRBJ1-5, with a possible D match to TRBD1 (5 bases). The CDR3 contains 14 residues. In germline, CDR1 is SQVTM, CDR2 ANQGSEA. The ends were cut back, 7 bases at V and 0 bases at J, with 13 bases in the middle. The CDR3 sequence is CSAVTDYSNQPQHF. The CDR3 DNA reads TGCAGCGCCGTGACAGATTATAGCAATCAGCCCCAGCATTTT.

The chain employs TRBV4-3 and TRBJ2-5; tentatively, D is TRBD1 (7 bases). Trimming removed 1 base from V and 4 bases from J, with 19 bases in between. CDR1 and CDR2 (germline): LGHNA, YSLEER. This CDR3 is 17 amino acids long. The CDR3 nucleotides are TGCGCCAGCAGCCAAGTGGTCCTGGTCCAGGGGGGAGAGACCCAGTACTTC. This codes for CASSQVVLVQGGETQYF.

The rearrangement joins TRBV30 to TRBJ2-3; weak D call: TRBD1 (5 bases). Trimming left V 0 bases short and J 1 base short, with 8 bases between. CDR3 length: 14 amino acids. Per the germline V gene, CDR1 is GTSNPN and CDR2 is SVGIG (reference sequence). CDR3 loop: CAWSVTGGTDTQYF. The CDR3 coding sequence is TGTGCCTGGAGTGTCACAGGCGGCACAGATACGCAGTATTTT.

The CDR3 nucleotides read TGTGCCAGCGCTGCGCAGGTCGAGGGGCCCCAGCATTTT. Translated: CASAAQVEGPQHF. The V gene is TRBV11-2, the J gene TRBJ1-5; D remains ambiguous. The CDR3 is made up of 13 amino acids. The germline V gene has CDR1 SGHAT and CDR2 FQNNGV. Trimming took off 8 bases at V and 9 bases at J, with 17 bases between the two ends.

The chain employs TRBV4-3 and TRBJ2-1; D gene uncertain. The CDR3 has 14 residues. The germline gives CDR1 LGHNA, CDR2 YSLEER. V gave up 0 bases and J gave up 7 bases, with 10 bases separating them. The CDR3 bases are TGCGCCAGCAGCCAAGAGGGCCGCCGGAATGAGCAGTTCTTC. The encoded protein is CASSQEGRRNEQFF.

The rearrangement uses TRBV5-6 and TRBJ2-5; D not resolved. Germline V gene sequence: CDR1 SGHDT, CDR2 YYEEEE. The CDR3 covers 14 residues. V lost 2 bases to trimming and J lost 5 bases, with 13 bases between them. CDR3 loop: CASSFGSGAETQYF. The CDR3 bases are TGTGCCAGCAGCTTTGGTTCCGGTGCGGAGACCCAGTACTTC.

The chain recombines TRBV30 with TRBJ1-4; tentatively, D is TRBD1 (6 bases). Per germline, CDR1 GTSNPN and CDR2 SVGIG (reference sequence). Deletions cut 3 bases from V and 8 bases from J, with 16 bases between. The CDR3 is 14 amino acids. CDR3 nucleotides: TGTGCCTGGAGCGAGGGGGTGGGTTCGGAAAAACTGTTTTTT. Translated: CAWSEGVGSEKLFF.

CDR3 sequence: CASSLRAARGSGEQFF. As DNA, the CDR3 is TGTGCCAGCAGTTTAAGGGCCGCCCGAGGGTCTGGGGAGCAGTTCTTC. This rearrangement joins TRBV28 to TRBJ2-1; D might be TRBD2 (5 bases). With 2 bases removed from V and 10 bases from J, the gap between germline ends came to 21 bases. Germline CDR1 reads MDHEN; CDR2 reads SYDVKM. The CDR3 sequence is 16 residues long.

The chain employs TRBV4-1 and TRBJ1-3; the D is unclear. Trimming took off 1 base at V and 6 bases at J, with 10 bases between the two ends. CDR3 size: 14 residues. Germline CDR1 MGHRA, CDR2 YSYEKL. Here the CDR3 DNA reads TGCGCCAGCAGCCAAGTTAGTCGGGAAAACACCATATATTTT. Translated: CASSQVSRENTIYF.

This chain uses TRBV5-4 with TRBJ1-3; 8 bases are a match to TRBD1. V gave up 4 bases and J gave up 2 bases; unmatched junction bases: 8. Germline CDR1 is SGHNT and CDR2 is YYREEE (reference sequence). The CDR3 has 16 residues. The CDR3 here is CASSTDRGTTGNTIYF. CDR3 nucleotide sequence: TGTGCCAGCAGCACTGACAGGGGAACTACTGGAAACACCATATATTTT. The full variable domain, completed using reference TRBV5-4 and TRBJ1-3, is ETGVTQSPTHLIKTRGQQVTLRCSSQSGHNTVSWYQQALGQGPQFIFQYYREEENGRGNFPPRFSGLQFPNYSSELNVNALELDDSALYLCASSTDRGTTGNTIYFGEGSWLTVV.

The chain has TRBV6-5 and TRBJ1-2; D is unclear. Germline CDR1 MNHEY, CDR2 SVGAGI. Deletions cut 0 bases from V and 4 bases from J, with 12 bases between. The CDR3 totals 15 residues. The CDR3 nucleotides are TGTGCCAGCAGTTACTCGACCGGATCTTCCTATGGCTACACCTTC. Translating gives CASSYSTGSSYGYTF.

The CDR3 spells CASRVGTGSPRWEKLFF. The DNA for the CDR3 is TGTGCCAGCAGGGTCGGGACAGGCAGTCCTCGCTGGGAAAAACTGTTTTTT. The chain is built from TRBV19 and TRBJ1-4, with 8 bases that match TRBD1. There are 17 residues in the CDR3. Germline V gene data show CDR1 as LNHDA and CDR2 as SQIVND (reference sequence). After removal of 9 bases from V and 8 bases from J, the junction contained 20 bases not matched to a gene.

The chain recombines TRBV3-1 (or the pseudogene TRBV3-2) with TRBJ1-1; possibly TRBD1 for D (6 bases). The CDR3 is 15 amino acids. CDR1 LGHDT and CDR2 YNNKEL come from the germline V gene (reference sequence). Trimming left V 1 base short and J 10 bases short, with 19 bases between. In DNA form, the CDR3 reads TGTGCCAGCAGCCAAGCCGGGGGCCGGGGCGAGGGAGCTTTCTTT. It yields the protein CASSQAGGRGEGAFF.

V usage is TRBV27 and J usage is TRBJ1-1, with TRBD1 matching over 10 bases. V lost 6 bases, J lost 3 bases, and 4 bases stayed unmatched. The CDR3 covers 14 residues. Germline V gene data show CDR1 as MNHEY and CDR2 as SMNVEV (reference sequence). In DNA form, the CDR3 reads TGTGCCAGCAGCCGACAGGGGGCACACACTGAAGCTTTCTTT. Its translation: CASSRQGAHTEAFF.